This passage covers 16 T cell receptor beta chains from one sample sequenced in a study of blood T cell repertoires in COVID-19. Using immunoSEQ multiplex PCR, the repertoire was profiled, and TCRdb retains in-frame clones only, with some absent. This sample has fewer than 150,000 clones, with around 88% found just once. The sample consisted of peripheral blood. Source of these receptors: a woman in her forties or fifties who had recovered from COVID-19.

CDR3 loop: CASSLRFNTEAFF. In DNA form, the CDR3 reads TGTGCCAGCAGTTTGAGGTTTAACACTGAAGCTTTCTTT. This chain uses TRBV27 with TRBJ1-1; D remains ambiguous. Between the trimmed V and J ends, which lost 3 bases and 2 bases, there was a span of 7 bases. The CDR3 is 13 residues long. Germline V gives CDR1 MNHEY, CDR2 SMNVEV (reference sequence).

V is TRBV27 and J is TRBJ1-4; D is ambiguous. This CDR3 contains 13 residues. Looked up from germline, CDR1 is MNHEY and CDR2 is SMNVEV (reference sequence). V was trimmed by 3 bases and J by 5 bases, leaving 7 bases between them. The CDR3 spells CASSLSRNEKLFF. Here the CDR3 DNA reads TGTGCCAGCAGTTTGTCCAGGAATGAAAAACTGTTTTTT.

This clone was counted a single time. The chain has TRBV5-1 and TRBJ1-5; 7 positions match TRBD1. The V and J ends lost 9 bases and 0 bases, in that order; junction bases with no gene match: 12. The germline CDR1 and CDR2 sequences are SGHRS and YFSETQ. This CDR3 has 16 residues. CDR3 amino acids: CAIAQTGVNSNQPQHF. The CDR3 DNA sequence: TGCGCCATCGCGCAAACAGGGGTTAATAGCAATCAGCCCCAGCATTTT. The whole variable domain, filled in from reference TRBV5-1 and TRBJ1-5, reads KAGVTQTPRYLIKTRGQQVTLSCSPISGHRSVSWYQQTPGQGLQFLFEYFSETQRNKGNFPGRFSGRQFSNSRSEMNVSTLELGDSALYLCAIAQTGVNSNQPQHFGDGTRLSIL.

The rearrangement links TRBV5-1 to TRBJ1-1, with D possibly TRBD1 on 6 matching bases. Germline lookup yields CDR1 SGHRS and CDR2 YFSETQ. Trimming stripped 0 bases from V and 4 bases from J, with 7 bases between. The CDR3 totals 13 residues. The CDR3 DNA is TGCGCCAGCAGCTTGGTCAGGGGCACTGAAGCTTTCTTT. It specifies CASSLVRGTEAFF.

The CDR3 protein is CASSQEVPGAGEQYF. The CDR3 DNA reads as TGCGCCAGCAGCCAAGAGGTCCCGGGAGCAGGGGAGCAGTACTTC. The gene calls are TRBV4-3 and TRBJ2-7, with D perhaps TRBD2 (6 bases). There are 15 residues in the CDR3. Germline assignment: CDR1 LGHNA and CDR2 YSLEER. Between the trimmed V and J ends, which lost 0 bases and 7 bases, there was a span of 16 bases.

The chain employs TRBV6-1 and TRBJ1-2; D is unclear. The CDR3 totals 13 residues. Germline V lookup: CDR1 MNHNS, CDR2 SASEGT. Deletions cut 0 bases from V and 7 bases from J, with 9 bases between. The DNA of the CDR3 is TGTGCCAGCAGTGAAGCGCCGAGGAGTGGCTACACCTTC. Translating it yields CASSEAPRSGYTF.

The V gene is TRBV29-1, the J gene TRBJ2-1; 14 nucleotides match TRBD2. CDR1 SQVTM and CDR2 ANQGSEA come from the germline V gene. V gave up 7 bases and J gave up 5 bases; unmatched junction bases: 10. The CDR3 runs to 16 residues. DNA for the CDR3: TGCAGCGCCCCACTGGGACTAGCGGGAGCTAACAATGAGCAGTTCTTC. Amino acid sequence: CSAPLGLAGANNEQFF.

J is TRBJ2-3 and V is TRBV7-6; 15 bases are shared with TRBD2. V lost 5 bases and J lost 0; bases outside the gene matches: 6. Germline V lookup: CDR1 SGHVS, CDR2 FNYEAQ. The CDR3 sequence is 18 residues long. CDR3 region: CASSPGTSGRTSTDTQYF. CDR3 nucleotides: TGTGCCAGCAGCCCCGGGACTAGCGGGAGGACGAGCACAGATACGCAGTATTTT.

The V and J genes are TRBV5-4 and TRBJ2-3, with 8 bases lining up with TRBD2. The CDR3 contains 15 residues. The V and J ends lost 4 bases and 6 bases, in that order; junction bases with no gene match: 10. Germline V gene sequence: CDR1 SGHNT, CDR2 YYREEE (reference sequence). The DNA of the CDR3 is TGTGCCAGCAGCCTGCCGGGGGGGGTAATTGATACGCAGTATTTT. Translated, it gives CASSLPGGVIDTQYF.

The gene calls are TRBV18 and TRBJ2-4; D possibly corresponds to TRBD1 (6 bases). Germline CDR1 KGHSH, CDR2 LQKENI. With 1 base removed from V and 3 bases from J, the gap between germline ends came to 16 bases. The CDR3 is 17 residues long. CDR3 DNA: TGTGCCAGCTCACCACTACAGGGCGGAATTAGCAAAAACATTCAGTACTTC. Its translation: CASSPLQGGISKNIQYF.

This sequence joins TRBV6-5 and TRBJ1-2, with TRBD1 as a possible D gene (5 bases). The CDR3 runs to 13 residues. Trimming cost V 0 bases and J 8 bases, with 10 bases left between them. The germline gives CDR1 MNHEY, CDR2 SVGAGI. Here the CDR3 reads CASSYSGTWGYTF. CDR3 bases: TGTGCCAGCAGTTACTCGGGGACTTGGGGCTACACCTTC.

The rearrangement uses TRBV6-5 and TRBJ1-2, with D possibly TRBD1 on 6 matching bases. CDR1 and CDR2 (germline): MNHEY, SVGAGI. V was pared by 7 bases and J by 10 bases, with 16 bases between. The CDR3 is 12 residues long. The CDR3 DNA sequence: TGTGCCAGCAACTCGGGGGGGCGTAACTACACCTTC. The encoded protein is CASNSGGRNYTF.

The chain links TRBV7-9 to TRBJ1-2; the D is unclear. V lost 5 bases and J 4 bases, leaving 11 bases between the germline ends. The CDR3 extends over 13 amino acids. Germline V gene sequence: CDR1 SEHNR, CDR2 FQNEAQ (reference sequence). CDR3 sequence reads: CASSPPRAYGYTF. The CDR3 DNA follows: TGTGCCAGCAGCCCGCCGCGAGCCTATGGCTACACCTTC.

This chain uses TRBV27 with TRBJ2-7; 10 bases fit TRBD1. The CDR3 is 15 amino acids. Trimming took 4 bases from V and 5 from J; bases not matched to a gene: 8. CDR1 is MNHEY and CDR2 is SMNVEV in the germline V gene (reference sequence). This chain's CDR3 is CASSSQGQGIHEQYF. The CDR3 DNA reads as TGTGCCAGCAGTTCCCAGGGACAGGGGATACACGAGCAGTACTTC.

The chain joins TRBV19 to TRBJ2-7, with TRBD1 matching 7 bases. The V gene end was trimmed by 4 bases and the J gene end by 0 bases; junction bases not matched to a gene: 3. Germline loops: CDR1 LNHDA, CDR2 SQIVND (reference sequence). The CDR3 has 14 residues. In DNA, the CDR3 is TGTGCCAGTAGTAGGGGACAGAGCTCCTACGAGCAGTACTTC. Translated: CASSRGQSSYEQYF.

The chain recombines TRBV6-5 with TRBJ2-7; a possible D gene is TRBD2 (7 bases). CDR3 length: 13 amino acids. The V gene's germline CDR1 is MNHEY and CDR2 SVGAGI. Trimming shortened V by 7 bases and J by 4 bases, and 14 bases separated the two germline ends. The CDR3 nucleotides are TGTGCCAGCATGGAAGGGAGGGGGTACGAGCAGTACTTC. Its protein product is CASMEGRGYEQYF.